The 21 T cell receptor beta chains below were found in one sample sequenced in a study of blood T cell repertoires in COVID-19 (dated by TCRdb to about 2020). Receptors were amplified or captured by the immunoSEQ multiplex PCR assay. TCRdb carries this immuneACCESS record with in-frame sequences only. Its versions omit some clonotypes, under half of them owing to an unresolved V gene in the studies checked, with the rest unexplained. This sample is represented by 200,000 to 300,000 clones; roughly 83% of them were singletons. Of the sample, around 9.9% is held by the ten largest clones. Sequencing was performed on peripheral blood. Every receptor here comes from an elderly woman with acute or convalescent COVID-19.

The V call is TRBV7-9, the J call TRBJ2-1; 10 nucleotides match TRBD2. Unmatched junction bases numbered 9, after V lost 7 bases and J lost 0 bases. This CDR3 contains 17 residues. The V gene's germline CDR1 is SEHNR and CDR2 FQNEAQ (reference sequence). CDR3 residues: CASKASGGRSSYNEQFF. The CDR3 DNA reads TGTGCCAGCAAAGCTAGCGGGGGACGTAGCTCCTACAATGAGCAGTTCTTC.

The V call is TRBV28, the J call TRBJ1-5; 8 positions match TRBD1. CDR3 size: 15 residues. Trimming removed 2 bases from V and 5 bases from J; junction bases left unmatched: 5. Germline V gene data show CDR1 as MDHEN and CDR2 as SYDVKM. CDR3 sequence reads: CASSLGGTGYQPQHF. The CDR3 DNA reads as TGTGCCAGCAGTTTAGGAGGGACAGGATATCAGCCCCAGCATTTT.

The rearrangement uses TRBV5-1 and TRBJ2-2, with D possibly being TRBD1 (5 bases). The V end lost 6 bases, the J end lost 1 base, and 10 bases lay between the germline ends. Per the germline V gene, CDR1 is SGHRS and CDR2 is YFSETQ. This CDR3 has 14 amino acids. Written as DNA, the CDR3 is TGCGCCAGCATCAAAGGGGTGAACACCGGGGAGCTGTTTTTT. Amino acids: CASIKGVNTGELFF.

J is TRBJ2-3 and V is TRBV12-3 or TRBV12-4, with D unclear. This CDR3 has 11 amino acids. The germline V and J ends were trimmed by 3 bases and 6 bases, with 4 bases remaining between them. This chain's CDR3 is CASSFRDTQYF. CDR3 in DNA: TGTGCCAGCAGTTTCCGGGATACGCAGTATTTT.

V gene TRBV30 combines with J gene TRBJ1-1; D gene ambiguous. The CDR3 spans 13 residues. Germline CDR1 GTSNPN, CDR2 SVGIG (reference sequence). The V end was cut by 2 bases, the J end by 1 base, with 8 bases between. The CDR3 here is CAWSWAQNTEAFF. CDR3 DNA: TGTGCCTGGAGTTGGGCCCAGAACACTGAAGCTTTCTTT.

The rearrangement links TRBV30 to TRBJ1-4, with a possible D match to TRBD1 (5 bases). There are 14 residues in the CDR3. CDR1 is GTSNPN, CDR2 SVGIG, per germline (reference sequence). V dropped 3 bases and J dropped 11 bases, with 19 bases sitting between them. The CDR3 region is CAWSAGGGTEKLFF. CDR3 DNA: TGTGCCTGGAGCGCGGGGGGGGGAACGGAGAAACTGTTTTTT.

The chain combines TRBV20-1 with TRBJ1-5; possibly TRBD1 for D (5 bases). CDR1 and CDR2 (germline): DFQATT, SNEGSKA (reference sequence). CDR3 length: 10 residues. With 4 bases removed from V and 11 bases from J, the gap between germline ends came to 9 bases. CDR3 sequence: CSAIAGSQHF. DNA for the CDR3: TGCAGTGCTATCGCAGGGTCCCAGCATTTT.

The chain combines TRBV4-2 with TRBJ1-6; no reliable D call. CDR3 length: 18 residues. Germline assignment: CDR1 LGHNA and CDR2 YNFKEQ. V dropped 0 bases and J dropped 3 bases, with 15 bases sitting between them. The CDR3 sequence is CASSQDSAGLNYNSPLHF. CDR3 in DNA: TGTGCCAGCAGCCAAGATTCGGCAGGTCTAAACTATAATTCACCCCTCCACTTT.

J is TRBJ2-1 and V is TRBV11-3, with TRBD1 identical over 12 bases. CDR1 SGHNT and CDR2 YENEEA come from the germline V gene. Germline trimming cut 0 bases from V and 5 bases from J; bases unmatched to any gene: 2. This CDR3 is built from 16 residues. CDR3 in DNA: TGTGCCAGCAGCTTAGACGGGACAGGGGGCCACAATGAGCAGTTCTTC. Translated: CASSLDGTGGHNEQFF.

For the CDR3, the DNA is TGTGCCAGCAGTTACTCGGGACAGCCTTACGAGCAGTACTTC. Its translation is CASSYSGQPYEQYF. This chain connects TRBV6-5 to TRBJ2-7; TRBD1 aligns across 7 bases. The CDR3 totals 14 residues. Germline CDR1 and CDR2: MNHEY and SVGAGI. With 0 bases clipped from V and 4 bases from J, the junction kept 3 bases outside the gene matches.

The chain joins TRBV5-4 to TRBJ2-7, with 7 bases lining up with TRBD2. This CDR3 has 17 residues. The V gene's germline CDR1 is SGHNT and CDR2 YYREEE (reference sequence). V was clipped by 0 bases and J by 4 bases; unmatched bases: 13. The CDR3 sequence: CASSLAPDTWGGYEQYF. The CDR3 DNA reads TGTGCCAGCAGCTTGGCCCCGGACACCTGGGGGGGGTACGAGCAGTACTTC.

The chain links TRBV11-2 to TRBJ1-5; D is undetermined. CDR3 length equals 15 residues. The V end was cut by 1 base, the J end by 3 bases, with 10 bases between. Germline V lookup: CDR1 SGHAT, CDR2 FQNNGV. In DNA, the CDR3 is TGTGCCAGCAGCTTAGGACTAGGCAACAATCAGCCCCAGCATTTT. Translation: CASSLGLGNNQPQHF.

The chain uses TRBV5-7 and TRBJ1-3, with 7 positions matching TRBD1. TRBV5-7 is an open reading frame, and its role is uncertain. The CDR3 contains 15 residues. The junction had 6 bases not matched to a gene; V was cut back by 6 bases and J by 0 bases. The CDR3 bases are TGTGCCAGCAACGAAGGGACAGTCTCTGGAAACACCATATATTTT. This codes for CASNEGTVSGNTIYF.

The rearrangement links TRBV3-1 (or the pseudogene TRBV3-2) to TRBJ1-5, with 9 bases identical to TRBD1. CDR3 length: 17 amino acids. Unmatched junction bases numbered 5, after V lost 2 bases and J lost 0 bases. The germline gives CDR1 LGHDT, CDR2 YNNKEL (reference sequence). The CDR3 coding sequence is TGTGCCAGCAGCCAAACCGGGACAGGGAATAGCAATCAGCCCCAGCATTTT. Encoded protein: CASSQTGTGNSNQPQHF.

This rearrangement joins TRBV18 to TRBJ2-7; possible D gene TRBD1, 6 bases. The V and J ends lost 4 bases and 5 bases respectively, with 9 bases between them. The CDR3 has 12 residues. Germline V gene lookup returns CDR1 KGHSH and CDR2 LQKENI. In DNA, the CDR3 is TGTGCCAGCTCACGGAACAGGGACGAGCAGTACTTC. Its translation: CASSRNRDEQYF.

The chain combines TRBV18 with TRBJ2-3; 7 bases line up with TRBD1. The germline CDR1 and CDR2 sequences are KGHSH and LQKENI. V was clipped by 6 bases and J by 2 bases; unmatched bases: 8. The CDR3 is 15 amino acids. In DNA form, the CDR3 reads TGTGCCAGCTCGAGGGGGCAGGCATACACAGATACGCAGTATTTT. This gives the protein CASSRGQAYTDTQYF.

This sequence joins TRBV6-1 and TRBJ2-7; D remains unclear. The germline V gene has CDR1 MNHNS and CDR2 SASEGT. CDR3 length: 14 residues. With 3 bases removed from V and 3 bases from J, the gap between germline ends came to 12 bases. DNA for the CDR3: TGTGCCAGCAGTGATTCCCAGCCGGGCTACGAGCAGTACTTC. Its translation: CASSDSQPGYEQYF.

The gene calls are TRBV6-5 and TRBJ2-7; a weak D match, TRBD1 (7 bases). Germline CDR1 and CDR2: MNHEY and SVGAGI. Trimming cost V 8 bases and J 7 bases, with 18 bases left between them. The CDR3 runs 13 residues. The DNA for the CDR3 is TGTGCCAGCGGAGTCAGGGGGGCATCGGAGCAGTACTTC. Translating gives CASGVRGASEQYF.

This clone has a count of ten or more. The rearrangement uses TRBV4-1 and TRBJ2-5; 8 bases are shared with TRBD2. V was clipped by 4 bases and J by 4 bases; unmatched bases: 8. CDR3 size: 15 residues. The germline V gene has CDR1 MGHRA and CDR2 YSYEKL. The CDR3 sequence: CASSPGRGIGETQYF. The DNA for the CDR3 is TGCGCCAGCAGCCCCGGGAGGGGAATAGGAGAGACCCAGTACTTC.

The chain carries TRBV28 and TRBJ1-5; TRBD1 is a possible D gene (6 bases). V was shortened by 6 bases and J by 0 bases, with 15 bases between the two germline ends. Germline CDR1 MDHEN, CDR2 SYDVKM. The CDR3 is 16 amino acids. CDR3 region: CASRSYDRPSNQPQHF. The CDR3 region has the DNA TGTGCCAGCAGATCCTACGACAGGCCTAGCAATCAGCCCCAGCATTTT. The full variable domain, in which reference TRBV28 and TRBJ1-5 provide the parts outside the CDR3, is DVKVTQSSRYLVKRTGEKVFLECVQDMDHENMFWYRQDPGLGLRLIYFSYDVKMKEKGDIPEGYSVSREKKERFSLILESASTNQTSMYLCASRSYDRPSNQPQHFGDGTRLSIL.

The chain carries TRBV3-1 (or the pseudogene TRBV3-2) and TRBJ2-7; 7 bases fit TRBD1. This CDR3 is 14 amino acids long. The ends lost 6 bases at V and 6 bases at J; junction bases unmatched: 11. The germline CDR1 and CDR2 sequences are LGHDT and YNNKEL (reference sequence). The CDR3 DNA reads TGTGCCAGCAGTCCCGGGACAGAGCCCTCCGAGCAGTACTTC. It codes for CASSPGTEPSEQYF.